The 19 T cell receptor beta chains below were found in one sample sequenced in a study of T cells after yellow fever vaccination. Via MiXCR, TCRdb re-called the 5' RACE reads, giving one row per CDR3 protein. The sample has a few hundred thousand distinct CDR3 sequences; over 3.5% are singletons. The input for sequencing was PBMCs, taken 5 days after the yellow fever booster vaccination. The receptors were gathered from a man aged 18-30 years who received the YFV17D yellow fever vaccine.

This clonotype was recorded at least ten times. The rearrangement joins TRBV20-1 to TRBJ2-1, with D perhaps matching TRBD1 (5 bases). In germline, CDR1 is DFQATT, CDR2 SNEGSKA (reference sequence). Trimming left V 1 base short and J 1 base short, with 17 bases between. The CDR3 has 17 residues. This CDR3 reads CSARVFGGAGSYNEQFF. The CDR3 DNA follows: TGCAGTGCTAGAGTTTTTGGTGGGGCAGGGTCCTACAATGAGCAGTTCTTC.

This CDR3 reads CASSLHFRGADEQYV. The CDR3 nucleotides read TGCGCCAGCAGCCTACACTTCAGGGGGGCCGACGAGCAGTACGTC. The chain is built from TRBV4-1 and TRBJ2-7; D may be TRBD1 (7 bases). The CDR3 is 15 residues long. The germline gives CDR1 MGHRA, CDR2 YSYEKL. Trimming pared 4 bases from V and 5 bases from J, leaving 18 bases between.

The chain couples TRBV4-1 to TRBJ1-5, with D uncertain. Germline CDR1 and CDR2: MGHRA and YSYEKL. Trimming shortened V by 4 bases and J by 6 bases, and 16 bases separated the two germline ends. The CDR3 extends over 15 amino acids. CDR3 sequence reads: CASSRGLPLSQPQHF. In DNA form, the CDR3 reads TGCGCCAGCAGCCGAGGGTTGCCTTTAAGTCAGCCCCAGCATTTT.

The table lists this clonotype with a few counts. The rearrangement uses TRBV12-3 or TRBV12-4 and TRBJ2-3; 10 positions match TRBD2. This CDR3 region has 16 residues. The J segment lost 2 bases and the V segment lost 1 base, leaving 3 bases of the junction unmatched. CDR3 residues: CASSLGLAGLTDTQYF. The CDR3 coding sequence is TGTGCCAGCAGTTTAGGACTAGCGGGTCTCACAGATACGCAGTATTTT.

V is TRBV27 and J is TRBJ2-2; D is possibly TRBD2 (6 bases). Germline V CDR1 and CDR2: MNHEY, SMNVEV (reference sequence). V was clipped by 1 base and J by 4 bases, with 13 bases between them. This CDR3 comprises 16 residues. CDR3 region: CASSLYGYGGTGELFF. The CDR3 DNA reads TGTGCCAGCAGTTTATATGGTTACGGGGGCACCGGGGAGCTGTTTTTT.

There are a few counts of this clonotype. In nucleotides, the CDR3 is TGCAGTGCTAGTGCCCTAGCGGGGGGCTCCTACAATGAGCAGTTCTTC. Translated: CSASALAGGSYNEQFF. V usage is TRBV20-1 and J usage is TRBJ2-1; 11 bases agree with TRBD2. V lost 3 bases, J lost 0 bases, and 4 bases stayed unmatched. CDR3 length: 16 residues. Germline CDR1 and CDR2: DFQATT and SNEGSKA (reference sequence).

The sample holds a few counts of this clonotype. The chain combines TRBV12-3 or TRBV12-4 with TRBJ1-6; no clear D gene. V shed 6 bases and J shed 4 bases, with 13 bases lying between them. There are 15 residues in the CDR3. CDR3 amino acids: CASRRESGYNSPLHF. CDR3 sequence (DNA): TGTGCCAGCAGGAGGGAGTCAGGATATAATTCACCCCTCCACTTT.

In the case of this clonotype: Mismatch with germline at one junction end may stem from a read error. The chain carries TRBV18 and TRBJ1-4; tentatively, D is TRBD1 (6 bases). The CDR3 is made up of 14 amino acids. Germline CDR1 and CDR2: KGHSH and LQKENI. Here the CDR3 reads CASSSPGHREKLFF. CDR3 in DNA: TGTGCCAGCTCATCACCGGGACATCGGGAAAAACTGTTTTTT.

This clonotype has at least ten counts. This chain joins TRBV29-1 and TRBJ2-7; D is uncertain. CDR1 is SQVTM and CDR2 is ANQGSEA in the germline V gene. The CDR3 is made up of 10 amino acids. Trimming shortened V by 6 bases and J by 3 bases, and 6 bases separated the two germline ends. CDR3 residues: CSVVDYEQYF. As DNA, the CDR3 is TGCAGCGTCGTAGACTACGAGCAGTACTTC.

This clonotype was seen more than once but under ten times. This rearrangement joins TRBV6-5 to TRBJ1-2; D gene unclear. The CDR3 consists of 13 residues. Germline V gene sequence: CDR1 MNHEY, CDR2 SVGAGI. The V gene lost 3 bases and the J gene lost 5 bases, with 10 bases spanning the gap. CDR3 coding DNA: TGTGCCAGCAGTTATCGGCAGGAGTATGGCTACACCTTC. Translation: CASSYRQEYGYTF.

There are a few counts of this clonotype. The genes are TRBV6-5 and TRBJ2-4; the D is unclear. Germline V gene lookup returns CDR1 MNHEY and CDR2 SVGAGI. V was pared by 0 bases and J by 3 bases, with 9 bases between. The length of the CDR3 is 15 residues. The CDR3 is CASSYSWFGKNIQYF. The CDR3 DNA reads as TGTGCCAGCAGTTACTCGTGGTTCGGCAAAAACATTCAGTACTTC.

This clonotype came up a few times. This chain uses TRBV18 with TRBJ1-3; TRBD1 might be the D (5 bases). V lost 2 bases, J lost 0 bases, and 8 bases lay in between. The germline V gene encodes CDR1 KGHSH and CDR2 LQKENI. This CDR3 region has 15 residues. The CDR3 DNA reads as TGTGCCAGCTCACCAGGGGACCTCTCTGGAAACACCATATATTTT. This translates into CASSPGDLSGNTIYF.

This chain uses TRBV9 with TRBJ1-1; 7 nucleotides line up with TRBD1. Germline V gene lookup returns CDR1 SGDLS and CDR2 YYNGEE. The junction had 6 bases not matched to a gene; V was cut back by 3 bases and J by 4 bases. The CDR3 loop spans 14 amino acids. The CDR3 is CASSAVTGATEAFF. The CDR3 DNA reads as TGTGCCAGCAGCGCGGTTACAGGGGCCACTGAAGCTTTCTTT. The full variable domain, completed using reference TRBV9 and TRBJ1-1, is DSGVTQTPKHLITATGQRVTLRCSPRSGDLSVYWYQQSLDQGLQFLIQYYNGEERAKGNILERFSAQQFPDLHSELNLSSLELGDSALYFCASSAVTGATEAFFGQGTRLTVV.

This clonotype was observed a handful of times. The chain links TRBV5-1 to TRBJ2-7; the match to TRBD1 covers 10 bases. Germline CDR1 and CDR2: SGHRS and YFSETQ. This CDR3 comprises 15 residues. The trim removed 4 bases at V and 5 bases at J, leaving 9 bases unmatched. The CDR3 bases are TGCGCCAGCAGCCCCTCGGGACAGGGGAATAACGAGCAGTACTTC. Its protein is CASSPSGQGNNEQYF.

V is TRBV5-1 and J is TRBJ2-6; no clear D. This CDR3 comprises 15 residues. The ends were cut back, 4 bases at V and 2 bases at J, with 10 bases in the middle. Germline V gives CDR1 SGHRS, CDR2 YFSETQ. The chain's CDR3 is CASSPSGPGANVLTF. The CDR3 DNA is TGCGCCAGCAGCCCCTCCGGACCTGGGGCCAACGTCCTGACTTTC.

This chain's CDR3 is CASSKGEEVADTQYF. CDR3 sequence (DNA): TGTGCCAGCAGCAAAGGGGAAGAGGTGGCAGATACGCAGTATTTT. This chain uses TRBV21-1 with TRBJ2-3. TRBV21-1 is annotated as a pseudogene. This CDR3 has 15 residues.

This chain joins TRBV10-2 and TRBJ2-7, with 8 bases aligning to TRBD2. The CDR3 contains 14 residues. Per the germline V gene, CDR1 is WSHSY and CDR2 is SAAADI. V trimming: 4 bases; J trimming: 7 bases; junction bases outside the gene matches: 9. This chain's CDR3 is CASSGAGGPLEQYF. DNA for the CDR3: TGCGCCAGCAGTGGTGCGGGGGGACCCTTGGAGCAGTACTTC.

This clonotype has at least ten counts. The chain is built from TRBV7-2 and TRBJ2-7, with 7 bases that match TRBD2. Germline V gene lookup returns CDR1 SGHTA and CDR2 FQGNSA. Losses at the gene ends were 4 bases for V and 4 bases for J; bases not matched to a gene: 10. The CDR3 is 15 amino acids. The CDR3 DNA sequence: TGTGCCAGCAGCTACGAGGGCGGGGGAAATTACGAGCAGTACTTC. Its translation is CASSYEGGGNYEQYF.

In this sample, this clonotype turned up many times. Here the CDR3 reads CASSISVLTGELFF. The CDR3 nucleotides read TGTGCCAGTAGTATTAGCGTCTTGACCGGGGAGCTGTTTTTT. The chain uses TRBV19 and TRBJ2-2; the D gene is possibly TRBD2 (5 bases). Germline lookup yields CDR1 LNHDA and CDR2 SQIVND (reference sequence). The CDR3 consists of 14 residues. Deletions cut 3 bases from V and 5 bases from J, with 10 bases between.